A single T cell receptor (beta chain) is shown here with its context. The sample originates from a study of CD8+ T cells in alopecia areata. Study context: Administration of oral tofacitinib to treated patients was at 5 to 10 mg twice daily.

Treatment described: oral pan-JAK inhibitor, 5-10 mg twice daily. Samples from alopecia areata patients were lesional scalp punch biopsies and peripheral blood. The germline V gene encodes CDR1 LGHNA and CDR2 YSLEER. This CDR3 spans 15 amino acids. V was trimmed by 0 bases and J by 9 bases, leaving 15 bases between them. After isolation, RNA underwent reverse transcription to generate cDNA as the sequencing template. Only in-frame clones appear in the TCRdb table, and some are missing; sequencing was by immunoSEQ multiplex PCR. Of around 86,000 clones in the sample, about 70% were seen once. Sequences were derived from CD8+ T cells sorted from blood, sampled around week 44, from a patient treated with tofacitinib. The chain uses TRBV4-3 and TRBJ2-1; D unclear. The receptor was derived from a human donor with alopecia areata. The CDR3 spells CASSQDSHPLGEQFF. CDR3 DNA sequence: TGCGCCAGCAGCCAAGATAGTCACCCGCTTGGTGAGCAGTTCTTC.